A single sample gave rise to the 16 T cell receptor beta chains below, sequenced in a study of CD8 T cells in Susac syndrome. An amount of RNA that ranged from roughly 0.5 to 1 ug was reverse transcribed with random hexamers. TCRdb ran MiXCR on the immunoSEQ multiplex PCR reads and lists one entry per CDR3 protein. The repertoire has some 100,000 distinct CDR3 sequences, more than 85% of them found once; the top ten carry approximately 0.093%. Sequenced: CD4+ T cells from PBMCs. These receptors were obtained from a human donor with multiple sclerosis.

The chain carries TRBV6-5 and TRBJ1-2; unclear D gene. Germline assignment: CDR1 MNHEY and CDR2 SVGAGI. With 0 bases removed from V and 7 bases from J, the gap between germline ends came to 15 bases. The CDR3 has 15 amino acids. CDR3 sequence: CASSYSNIGSFGYTF. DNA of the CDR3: TGTGCCAGCAGTTACTCGAATATAGGGTCTTTTGGCTACACCTTC.

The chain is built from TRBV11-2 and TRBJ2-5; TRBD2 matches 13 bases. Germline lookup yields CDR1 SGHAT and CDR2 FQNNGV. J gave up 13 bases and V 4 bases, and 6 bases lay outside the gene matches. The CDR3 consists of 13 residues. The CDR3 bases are TGTGCCAGCAGCTGGACTAGCGGGGGCCCGGGGTACTTC. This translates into CASSWTSGGPGYF. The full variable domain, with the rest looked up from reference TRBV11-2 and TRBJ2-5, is EAGVAQSPRYKIIEKRQSVAFWCNPISGHATLYWYQQILGQGPKLLIQFQNNGVVDDSQLPKDRFSAERLKGVDSTLKIQPAKLEDSAVYLCASSWTSGGPGYFGPGTRLLVL.

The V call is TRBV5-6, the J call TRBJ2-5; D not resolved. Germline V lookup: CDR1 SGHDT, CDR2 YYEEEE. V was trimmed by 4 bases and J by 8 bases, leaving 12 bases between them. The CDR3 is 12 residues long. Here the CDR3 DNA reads TGTGCCAGCAGCAAGGATCCGGATACCCAGTACTTC. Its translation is CASSKDPDTQYF.

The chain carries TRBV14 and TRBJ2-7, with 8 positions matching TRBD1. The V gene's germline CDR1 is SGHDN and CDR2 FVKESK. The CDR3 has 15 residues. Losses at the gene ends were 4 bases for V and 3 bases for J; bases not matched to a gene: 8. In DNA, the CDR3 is TGTGCCAGCAGCCGAACGCGGGGACAGGTCTACGAGCAGTACTTC. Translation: CASSRTRGQVYEQYF. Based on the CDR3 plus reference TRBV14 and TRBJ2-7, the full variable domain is EAGVTQFPSHSVIEKGQTVTLRCDPISGHDNLYWYRRVMGKEIKFLLHFVKESKQDESGMPNNRFLAERTGGTYSTLKVQPAELEDSGVYFCASSRTRGQVYEQYFGPGTRLTVT.

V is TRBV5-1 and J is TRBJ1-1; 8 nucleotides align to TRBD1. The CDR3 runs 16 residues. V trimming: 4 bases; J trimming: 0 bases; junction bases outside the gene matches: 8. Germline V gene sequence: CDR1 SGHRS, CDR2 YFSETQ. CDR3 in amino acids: CASSQQGGDMNTEAFF. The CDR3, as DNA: TGCGCCAGCAGCCAACAGGGGGGGGACATGAACACTGAAGCTTTCTTT.

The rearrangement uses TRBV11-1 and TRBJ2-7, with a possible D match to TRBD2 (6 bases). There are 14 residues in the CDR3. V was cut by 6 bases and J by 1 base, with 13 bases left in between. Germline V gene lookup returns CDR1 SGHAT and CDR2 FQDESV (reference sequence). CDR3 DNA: TGTGCCAGCAGTCGACGGGAGAGATCCTACGAGCAGTACTTC. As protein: CASSRRERSYEQYF.

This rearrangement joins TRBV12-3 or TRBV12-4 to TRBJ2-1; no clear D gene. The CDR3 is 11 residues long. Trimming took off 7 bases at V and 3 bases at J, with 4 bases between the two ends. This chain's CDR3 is CASTNYNEQFF. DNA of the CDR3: TGTGCCAGCACTAACTACAATGAGCAGTTCTTC.

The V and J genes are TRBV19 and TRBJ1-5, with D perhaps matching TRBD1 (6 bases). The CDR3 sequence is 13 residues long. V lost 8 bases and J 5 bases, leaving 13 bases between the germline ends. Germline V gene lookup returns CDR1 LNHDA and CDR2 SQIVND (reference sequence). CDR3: CASAQQGYQPQHF. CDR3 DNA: TGTGCCAGTGCGCAACAGGGATATCAGCCCCAGCATTTT.

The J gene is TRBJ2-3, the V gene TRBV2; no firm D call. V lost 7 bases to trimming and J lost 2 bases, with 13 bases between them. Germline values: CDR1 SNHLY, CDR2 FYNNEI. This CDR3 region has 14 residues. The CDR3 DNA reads TGTGCCAGCAATGTTGAGCAGGTCACAGATACGCAGTATTTT. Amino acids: CASNVEQVTDTQYF.

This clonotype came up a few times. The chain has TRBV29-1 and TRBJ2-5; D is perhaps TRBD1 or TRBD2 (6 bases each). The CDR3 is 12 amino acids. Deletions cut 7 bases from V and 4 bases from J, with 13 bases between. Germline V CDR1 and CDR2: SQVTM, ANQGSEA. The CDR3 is CSGRGAGETQYF. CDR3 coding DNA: TGCAGCGGGAGGGGGGCTGGAGAGACCCAGTACTTC.

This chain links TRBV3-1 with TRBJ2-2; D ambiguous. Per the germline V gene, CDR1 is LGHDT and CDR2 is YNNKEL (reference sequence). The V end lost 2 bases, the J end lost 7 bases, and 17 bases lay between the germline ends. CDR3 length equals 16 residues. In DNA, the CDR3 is TGTGCCAGCAGCCAAAGAGAAACCGCTCAGGACGGGGAGCTGTTTTTT. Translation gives CASSQRETAQDGELFF. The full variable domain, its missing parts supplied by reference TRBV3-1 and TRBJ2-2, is DTAVSQTPKYLVTQMGNDKSIKCEQNLGHDTMYWYKQDSKKFLKIMFSYNNKELIINETVPNRFSPKSPDKAHLNLHINSLELGDSAVYFCASSQRETAQDGELFFGEGSRLTVL.

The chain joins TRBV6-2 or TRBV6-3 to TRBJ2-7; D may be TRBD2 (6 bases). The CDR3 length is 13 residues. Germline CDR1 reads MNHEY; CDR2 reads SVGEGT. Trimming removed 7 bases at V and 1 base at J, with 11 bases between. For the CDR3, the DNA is TGTGCCAGCAAGGGCGGAGGGTCCTACGAGCAGTACTTC. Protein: CASKGGGSYEQYF.

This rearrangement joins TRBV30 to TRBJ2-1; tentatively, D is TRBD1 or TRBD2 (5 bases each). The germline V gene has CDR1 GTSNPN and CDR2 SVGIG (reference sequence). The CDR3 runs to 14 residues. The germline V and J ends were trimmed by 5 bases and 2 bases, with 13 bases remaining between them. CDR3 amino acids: CAWLRDRTYNEQFF. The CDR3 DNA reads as TGTGCCTGGCTCCGGGACCGGACCTACAATGAGCAGTTCTTC.

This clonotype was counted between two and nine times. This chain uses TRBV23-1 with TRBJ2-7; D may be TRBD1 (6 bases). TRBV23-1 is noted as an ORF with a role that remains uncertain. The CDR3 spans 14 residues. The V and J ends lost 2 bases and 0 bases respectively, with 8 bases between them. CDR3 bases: TGCGCCAGCAGTCAACCGGGACACTCCTACGAGCAGTACTTC. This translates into CASSQPGHSYEQYF.

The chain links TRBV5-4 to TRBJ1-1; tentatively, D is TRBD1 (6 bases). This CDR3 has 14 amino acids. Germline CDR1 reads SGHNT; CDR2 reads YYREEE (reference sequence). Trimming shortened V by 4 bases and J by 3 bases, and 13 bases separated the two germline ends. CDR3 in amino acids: CASSRDRTYTEAFF. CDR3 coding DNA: TGTGCCAGCAGCCGTGACAGGACATACACTGAAGCTTTCTTT.

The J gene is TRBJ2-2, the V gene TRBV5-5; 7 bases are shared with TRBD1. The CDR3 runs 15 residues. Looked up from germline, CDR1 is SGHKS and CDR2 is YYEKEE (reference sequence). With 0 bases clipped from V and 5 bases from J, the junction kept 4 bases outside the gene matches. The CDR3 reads CASSLGGGSTGELFF. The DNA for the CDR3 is TGTGCCAGCAGCTTGGGAGGGGGCTCTACCGGGGAGCTGTTTTTT.